This record concerns one T cell receptor (beta chain) sequence. This entry comes from a study of blood T cell repertoires in COVID-19. Study-wide background: Samples of COVID-19 (acute and convalescent) were obtained from the United States, Italy and Spain. T cells, B-cell-depleted T cells, or PBMCs provided the cDNA or gDNA that served as material.

There are 14 residues in the CDR3. From germline, CDR1 is SGHTA and CDR2 FQGNSA. V gave up 5 bases and J gave up 1 base, with 11 bases separating them. Per the study methods: Estimates of nucleated cell counts were drawn from the amplification of reference gene primers. Clones were read by immunoSEQ multiplex PCR, and TCRdb kept only the in-frame ones, dropping some. V and J calls and clone size follow that table, whereas D and trimming were derived from the DNA. This table holds around 51,000 clones, about 86% found once. V gene TRBV7-2 combines with J gene TRBJ1-1; D may be TRBD1 (6 bases). The sample comprised peripheral blood. The sequence derives from a man older than 75 with active COVID-19. The CDR3 is CASSLQGRNTEAFF. The CDR3 DNA sequence: TGTGCCAGCAGCCTCCAGGGGAGGAACACTGAAGCTTTCTTT.